The TCR beta chain under discussion was sequenced for a study of T cell clonality in common variable immunodeficiency. Study-level results: In common variable immunodeficiency, TCR beta chains reportedly carried fewer deletions and N-nucleotide insertions.

After removal of 3 bases from V and 0 bases from J, the junction contained 9 bases not matched to a gene. The CDR3 length is 18 residues. In germline, CDR1 is LNHDA, CDR2 SQIVND (reference sequence). About this clone: Its antigen is not known. Read coverage stops 3 residues before the CDR3 terminus; the germline J gene supplies the remainder.

This table comes from immunoSEQ multiplex PCR, and its TCRdb copy is limited to in-frame clones, with some not included. Sampling found roughly 16,000 clones, none seen once. All CVID subjects were on immunoglobulin replacement for at least one year. This chain links TRBV19 with TRBJ2-2; 8 nucleotides align to TRBD2. Sample: peripheral blood mononuclear cells. The sequence derives from a human donor with common variable immunodeficiency. CDR3 DNA, as far as it was read: TGTGCCAGTAGTATTTGGGGACCGGGACTAGCGAACACCGGGGAG. This codes for CASSIWGPGLANTGE. The entire CDR3 is CASSIWGPGLANTGELFF.